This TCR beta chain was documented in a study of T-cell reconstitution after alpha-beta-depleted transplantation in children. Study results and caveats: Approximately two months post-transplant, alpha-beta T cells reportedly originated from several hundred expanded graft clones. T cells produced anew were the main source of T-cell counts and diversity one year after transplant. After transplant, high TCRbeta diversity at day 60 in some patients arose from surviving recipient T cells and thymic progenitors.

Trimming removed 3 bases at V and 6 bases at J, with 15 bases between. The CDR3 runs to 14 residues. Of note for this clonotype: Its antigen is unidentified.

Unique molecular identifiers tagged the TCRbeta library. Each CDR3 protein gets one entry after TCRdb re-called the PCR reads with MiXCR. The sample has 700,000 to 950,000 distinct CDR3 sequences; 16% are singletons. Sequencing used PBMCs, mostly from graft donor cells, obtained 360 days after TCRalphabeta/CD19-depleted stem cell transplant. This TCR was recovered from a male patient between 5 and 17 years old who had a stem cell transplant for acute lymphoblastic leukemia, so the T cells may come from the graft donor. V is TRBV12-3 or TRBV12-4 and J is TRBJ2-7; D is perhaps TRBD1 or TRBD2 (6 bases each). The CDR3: CASSLPGAGGEQYF. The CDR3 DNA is TGTGCCAGCAGTTTGCCGGGGGCCGGCGGCGAGCAGTACTTC.